This T cell receptor (beta chain) was obtained from a study of blood T cell repertoires in COVID-19. Across the whole study: There were acute and convalescent COVID-19 samples, and they came from the United States, Italy and Spain. In each case, the material was cDNA or gDNA derived from T cells, B-cell-depleted T cells, or PBMCs.

As processed by the authors: Estimates of nucleated cell counts were drawn from the amplification of reference gene primers. Generated by immunoSEQ multiplex PCR, the TCRdb table keeps only in-frame clones and is missing some. The DNA gave D and trimming, while V, J and clone size come from that table. The sample comprises some 100,000 clones, just over 90% of which are singletons, and 0.85% to 1% rests with the top ten. The sequencing sample was made of peripheral blood. This TCR derives from a man in his 60s with acute or convalescent COVID-19.

The CDR3 loop is CAISGTGVSGELFF. The CDR3, as DNA: TGTGCCATCTCCGGGACAGGGGTCAGCGGGGAGCTGTTTTTT. The V and J genes are TRBV6-5 and TRBJ2-2; 10 nucleotides line up with TRBD1. The ends lost 10 bases at V and 7 bases at J; junction bases unmatched: 9. In germline, CDR1 is MNHEY, CDR2 SVGAGI. This CDR3 has 14 residues.